The 32 T cell receptor beta chains reported below all come from one sample, sequenced in a study of Ad26.COV2.S vaccination and SARS-CoV-2 variants. Profiling relied on immunoSEQ multiplex PCR, and the TCRdb table lists in-frame clones only, not all of them. The repertoire holds roughly 410,000 clones, around four fifths seen once, with approximately 7.8% in the top ten. Treatment specified: roughly 19 received Ad26.COV2.S at low or high dose, single or two shots; several received placebo; per-sample allocation not given. It was on day 63 after the first vaccine or placebo injection that samples were taken. The source was peripheral blood, collected in a trial of Ad26.COV2.S vaccine versus placebo. Receptors originate from a person aged 18 to 65 who received the Ad26.COV2.S COVID-19 vaccine or a placebo.

V and J are TRBV7-9 and TRBJ1-2; TRBD1 matches 7 bases. Germline CDR1 reads SEHNR; CDR2 reads FQNEAQ (reference sequence). With 5 bases clipped from V and 1 base from J, the junction kept 4 bases outside the gene matches. The CDR3 covers 14 residues. The CDR3 sequence is CASSRDSFNYGYTF. The CDR3 DNA is TGTGCCAGCAGCCGGGACAGTTTTAACTATGGCTACACCTTC. Full variable domain (remainder filled in from reference TRBV7-9 and TRBJ1-2): DTGVSQNPRHKITKRGQNVTFRCDPISEHNRLYWYRQTLGQGPEFLTYFQNEAQLEKSRLLSDRFSAERPKGSFSTLEIQRTEQGDSAMYLCASSRDSFNYGYTFGSGTRLTVV.

The chain links TRBV2 to TRBJ1-1; D remains unclear. There are 15 residues in the CDR3. V lost 4 bases, J lost 4 bases, and 16 bases lay in between. The germline CDR1 and CDR2 sequences are SNHLY and FYNNEI. CDR3 residues: CASSGVTDEGTEAFF. CDR3 nucleotides: TGTGCCAGCAGTGGAGTTACCGATGAAGGCACTGAAGCTTTCTTT.

V is TRBV6-5 and J is TRBJ1-1; 7 bases match TRBD1. CDR1 is MNHEY, CDR2 SVGAGI, per germline. This CDR3 spans 13 amino acids. Trimming cost V 6 bases and J 3 bases; bases outside gene matches: 4. In DNA form, the CDR3 reads TGTGCCAGCAGGAGGGGGCTCTACACTGAAGCTTTCTTT. It yields the protein CASRRGLYTEAFF.

The chain is built from TRBV7-6 and TRBJ1-4, with a possible D match to TRBD1 (6 bases). The V gene lost 0 bases and the J gene lost 3 bases, with 11 bases spanning the gap. Germline values: CDR1 SGHVS, CDR2 FNYEAQ. The CDR3 has 16 amino acids. The CDR3 here is CASSLALGAPNEKLFF. As DNA, the CDR3 is TGTGCCAGCAGCTTAGCGCTGGGGGCTCCTAATGAAAAACTGTTTTTT.

The sample holds one count of this clone. The chain combines TRBV5-5 with TRBJ1-6; weak D call: TRBD1 (5 bases). Germline V gives CDR1 SGHKS, CDR2 YYEKEE (reference sequence). V was shortened by 4 bases and J by 7 bases, with 6 bases between the two germline ends. The CDR3 has 12 residues. For the CDR3, the DNA is TGTGCCAGCAGCGGGGCCAATTCACCCCTCCACTTT. As protein: CASSGANSPLHF.

The rearrangement links TRBV5-5 to TRBJ1-1, with 7 bases matching TRBD1. Germline assignment: CDR1 SGHKS and CDR2 YYEKEE (reference sequence). This CDR3 spans 16 amino acids. V gave up 4 bases and J gave up 6 bases; unmatched junction bases: 15. The CDR3 protein is CASSPTHQGQGAEAFF. In DNA, the CDR3 is TGTGCCAGCAGCCCTACCCACCAGGGCCAGGGGGCTGAAGCTTTCTTT.

The chain has TRBV7-9 and TRBJ2-7; the D gene is possibly TRBD2 (6 bases). Trimming took 5 bases from V and 2 from J, leaving 10 bases between them. Germline CDR1 and CDR2: SEHNR and FQNEAQ (reference sequence). CDR3 size: 13 residues. The CDR3 DNA is TGTGCCAGCAGCCCGACTAGTGCCTACGAGCAGTACTTC. Encoded protein: CASSPTSAYEQYF.

The chain joins TRBV6-7 to TRBJ1-1; 10 bases are shared with TRBD1. TRBV6-7 is given ORF status, its function remaining uncertain. The CDR3 is made up of 15 amino acids. After removal of 4 bases from V and 5 bases from J, the junction contained 7 bases not matched to a gene. The CDR3 protein is CASSSDRDRGTEAFF. For the CDR3, the DNA is TGTGCCAGCAGTTCTGACCGGGACAGGGGTACTGAAGCTTTCTTT.

This clone has only one observation. This chain uses TRBV25-1 with TRBJ1-2; D call uncertain. V was shortened by 9 bases and J by 8 bases, with 7 bases between the two germline ends. From germline, CDR1 is MGHDK and CDR2 SYGVNS. CDR3 length equals 9 residues. The DNA for the CDR3 is TGTGCCAGGTCGAGGGGCTACACCTTC. It specifies CARSRGYTF.

This clone is a singleton in its sample. The chain joins TRBV7-6 to TRBJ2-7; no firm D call. This CDR3 has 12 residues. The germline V gene has CDR1 SGHVS and CDR2 FNYEAQ. V shed 4 bases and J shed 7 bases, with 11 bases lying between them. DNA for the CDR3: TGTGCCAGCAGCTCGACGGTAGGGGAGCAGTACTTC. Its translation is CASSSTVGEQYF. The full variable domain, in which reference TRBV7-6 and TRBJ2-7 provide the parts outside the CDR3, is GAGVSQSPRYKVTKRGQDVALRCDPISGHVSLYWYRQALGQGPEFLTYFNYEAQQDKSGLPNDRFSAERPEGSISTLTIQRTEQRDSAMYRCASSSTVGEQYFGPGTRLTVT.

The chain employs TRBV11-1 and TRBJ2-7; 8 positions match TRBD2. Per germline, CDR1 SGHAT and CDR2 FQDESV (reference sequence). V dropped 2 bases and J dropped 6; count of bases not matched to a gene: 3. The CDR3 is 13 residues long. The CDR3 sequence is CASSLLGRGEQYF. In nucleotides, the CDR3 is TGTGCCAGCAGCTTACTCGGGAGGGGCGAGCAGTACTTC. Full variable domain (outside the CDR3, taken from reference TRBV11-1 and TRBJ2-7): EAEVAQSPRYKITEKSQAVAFWCDPISGHATLYWYRQILGQGPELLVQFQDESVVDDSQLPKDRFSAERLKGVDSTLKIQPAELGDSAMYLCASSLLGRGEQYFGPGTRLTVT.

This chain connects TRBV29-1 to TRBJ2-3; weak D call: TRBD1 (6 bases). CDR1 is SQVTM and CDR2 is ANQGSEA in the germline V gene. The CDR3 runs to 14 residues. The V end lost 5 bases, the J end lost 4 bases, and 16 bases lay between the germline ends. The CDR3 here is CSVFSGGGADTQYF. CDR3 sequence (DNA): TGCAGCGTTTTTTCTGGGGGCGGCGCAGATACGCAGTATTTT.

This chain links TRBV28 with TRBJ1-2, with TRBD1 matching over 7 bases. The CDR3 is 14 residues long. Trimming took 5 bases from V and 4 from J; bases not matched to a gene: 7. Germline V lookup: CDR1 MDHEN, CDR2 SYDVKM. CDR3 coding DNA: TGTGCCAGCAGTGGGGACAGCAACCGCTATGGCTACACCTTC. Its translation is CASSGDSNRYGYTF.

J is TRBJ2-2 and V is TRBV18; D uncertain. The V and J ends lost 2 bases and 6 bases respectively, with 13 bases between them. From germline, CDR1 is KGHSH and CDR2 LQKENI. The CDR3 consists of 15 residues. Written as DNA, the CDR3 is TGTGCCAGCTCACCAAGGAAGACACGGGCCGGGGAGCTGTTTTTT. This sequence encodes CASSPRKTRAGELFF.

This sequence joins TRBV12-3 or TRBV12-4 and TRBJ1-2, with no clear D. The V gene lost 3 bases and the J gene lost 3 bases, with 8 bases spanning the gap. The CDR3 is 13 residues long. The CDR3 DNA sequence: TGTGCCAGCAGTTTTAACCCCCACTATGGCTACACCTTC. It specifies CASSFNPHYGYTF.

The chain uses TRBV7-9 and TRBJ2-5; 8 bases align to TRBD1. J lost 4 bases, V lost 5 bases, and 6 bases had no gene match. Germline V gene sequence: CDR1 SEHNR, CDR2 FQNEAQ (reference sequence). This CDR3 has 14 residues. The CDR3 spells CASSASGGRETQYF. The CDR3 DNA reads TGTGCCAGCAGCGCCTCAGGGGGCCGAGAGACCCAGTACTTC.

As DNA, the CDR3 is TGTGCCAGCGGGCGGGAGGGGGCTGGTGGCTACACCTTC. Amino acids: CASGREGAGGYTF. The V and J genes are TRBV10-3 and TRBJ1-2, with 7 bases aligning to TRBD1. CDR1 ENHRY and CDR2 SYGVKD come from the germline V gene. The CDR3 has 13 residues. J was trimmed by 7 bases and V by 10 bases; bases with no gene match: 12.

The rearrangement joins TRBV27 to TRBJ1-1, with TRBD1 matching 7 bases. Germline trimming cut 6 bases from V and 1 base from J; bases unmatched to any gene: 8. The CDR3 has 15 amino acids. Germline V lookup: CDR1 MNHEY, CDR2 SMNVEV (reference sequence). The CDR3 loop reads CASRPWDSQNTEAFF. The CDR3 region has the DNA TGTGCCAGCAGACCCTGGGACAGCCAGAACACTGAAGCTTTCTTT.

This rearrangement joins TRBV11-1 to TRBJ1-1, with D unresolved. The CDR3 totals 13 residues. The germline V gene has CDR1 SGHAT and CDR2 FQDESV (reference sequence). V was clipped by 1 base and J by 1 base, with 4 bases between them. The DNA of the CDR3 is TGTGCCAGCAGCTTAGACCGGAACACTGAAGCTTTCTTT. This sequence encodes CASSLDRNTEAFF. The full variable domain, completed using reference TRBV11-1 and TRBJ1-1, is EAEVAQSPRYKITEKSQAVAFWCDPISGHATLYWYRQILGQGPELLVQFQDESVVDDSQLPKDRFSAERLKGVDSTLKIQPAELGDSAMYLCASSLDRNTEAFFGQGTRLTVV.

For this clone: The sample holds other DNA sequences that translate to the same CDR3. The CDR3 DNA reads TGTGCCAGTAGTCTGAGCACAGATACGCAGTATTTT. Translating gives CASSLSTDTQYF. The gene calls are TRBV19 and TRBJ2-3; D is unresolved. The germline CDR1 and CDR2 sequences are LNHDA and SQIVND (reference sequence). Between the trimmed V and J ends, which lost 5 bases and 0 bases, there was a span of 3 bases. This CDR3 region has 12 residues. The variable domain in full, completed from reference TRBV19 and TRBJ2-3, reads DGGITQSPKYLFRKEGQNVTLSCEQNLNHDAMYWYRQDPGQGLRLIYYSQIVNDFQKGDIAEGYSVSREKKESFPLTVTSAQKNPTAFYLCASSLSTDTQYFGPGTRLTVL.

The V and J genes are TRBV7-6 and TRBJ2-7, with 8 nucleotides matching TRBD2. The CDR3 runs 14 residues. Trimming cost V 6 bases and J 3 bases; bases outside gene matches: 7. In germline, CDR1 is SGHVS, CDR2 FNYEAQ. The CDR3 nucleotides read TGTGCCAGCAGTGCGGGAGCGGGGGACTACGAGCAGTACTTC. Translation gives CASSAGAGDYEQYF.

This sequence joins TRBV28 and TRBJ2-3, with no clear D. CDR1 is MDHEN and CDR2 is SYDVKM in the germline V gene. This CDR3 spans 15 amino acids. Trimming shortened V by 3 bases and J by 0 bases, and 10 bases separated the two germline ends. The CDR3 DNA sequence: TGTGCCAGCAGTTTCTGGAGAGCTAGCACAGATACGCAGTATTTT. Translated: CASSFWRASTDTQYF.

The rearrangement links TRBV28 to TRBJ1-1; TRBD1 matches 7 bases. Germline-derived CDR1 and CDR2 are MDHEN and SYDVKM. The CDR3 has 13 residues. Unmatched junction bases numbered 4, after V lost 7 bases and J lost 2 bases. CDR3 sequence reads: CASTGQVNTEAFF. CDR3 nucleotide sequence: TGTGCCAGCACCGGACAGGTAAACACTGAAGCTTTCTTT.

V gene TRBV25-1 combines with J gene TRBJ1-2; D is uncertain. Germline V gene lookup returns CDR1 MGHDK and CDR2 SYGVNS. This CDR3 region has 16 residues. V was cut by 5 bases and J by 1 base, with 17 bases left in between. CDR3 residues: CASSPTLWRVNYGYTF. The CDR3 DNA reads TGTGCCAGCAGTCCAACTCTTTGGAGGGTTAACTATGGCTACACCTTC.

This clone was seen a few times. The V and J genes are TRBV7-6 and TRBJ2-3; tentative D call: TRBD2 (6 bases). This CDR3 comprises 14 residues. V was shortened by 5 bases and J by 8 bases, with 17 bases between the two germline ends. CDR1 and CDR2 (germline): SGHVS, FNYEAQ. The CDR3 loop is CASSPGAGGSTQYF. CDR3 coding DNA: TGTGCCAGCAGCCCTGGGGCCGGGGGAAGTACGCAGTATTTT. Full variable domain (outside the CDR3, taken from reference TRBV7-6 and TRBJ2-3): GAGVSQSPRYKVTKRGQDVALRCDPISGHVSLYWYRQALGQGPEFLTYFNYEAQQDKSGLPNDRFSAERPEGSISTLTIQRTEQRDSAMYRCASSPGAGGSTQYFGPGTRLTVL.

The chain joins TRBV7-7 to TRBJ2-1; possibly TRBD2 for D (5 bases). V gave up 1 base and J gave up 0 bases, with 7 bases separating them. The CDR3 length is 15 residues. The germline CDR1 and CDR2 sequences are SSHAT and FNYEAQ (reference sequence). CDR3 loop: CASSLEGGSYNEQFF. The CDR3 DNA reads TGTGCCAGCAGCTTAGAAGGAGGCTCCTACAATGAGCAGTTCTTC.

CDR3 residues: CASSRGGGGSSYEQYF. In nucleotides, the CDR3 is TGTGCCAGCAGCCGGGGGGGCGGGGGGAGCTCCTACGAGCAGTACTTC. The chain joins TRBV11-1 to TRBJ2-7; the match to TRBD2 covers 8 bases. Germline CDR1 is SGHAT and CDR2 is FQDESV (reference sequence). J lost 0 bases, V lost 5 bases, and 9 bases had no gene match. The CDR3 is 16 residues long. The variable domain in full, completed from reference TRBV11-1 and TRBJ2-7, reads EAEVAQSPRYKITEKSQAVAFWCDPISGHATLYWYRQILGQGPELLVQFQDESVVDDSQLPKDRFSAERLKGVDSTLKIQPAELGDSAMYLCASSRGGGGSSYEQYFGPGTRLTVT.

CDR3 sequence reads: CASSFGTGVYEQYF. DNA of the CDR3: TGTGCCAGCAGCTTTGGGACAGGGGTCTACGAGCAGTACTTC. The rearrangement links TRBV3-1 (or the pseudogene TRBV3-2) to TRBJ2-7; 10 bases are shared with TRBD1. The CDR3 length is 14 residues. V trimming: 5 bases; J trimming: 3 bases; junction bases outside the gene matches: 4. Germline V gene data show CDR1 as LGHDT and CDR2 as YNNKEL (reference sequence).

The V gene is TRBV12-3 or TRBV12-4, the J gene TRBJ1-2; D is unresolved. This CDR3 is built from 12 residues. Between the trimmed V and J ends, which lost 1 base and 4 bases, there was a span of 4 bases. The CDR3 DNA follows: TGTGCCAGCAGTTTAGACGTCTATGGCTACACCTTC. Encoded protein: CASSLDVYGYTF.

J is TRBJ1-1 and V is TRBV5-4; D uncertain. Trimming cost V 5 bases and J 1 base, with 9 bases left between them. Germline V gives CDR1 SGHNT, CDR2 YYREEE (reference sequence). The CDR3 is 13 amino acids. In DNA, the CDR3 is TGTGCCAGCAGTTCTCTAAGGAACACTGAAGCTTTCTTT. Residues: CASSSLRNTEAFF.

V and J are TRBV12-2 and TRBJ1-1. TRBV12-2 is termed a pseudogene. The CDR3 has 14 amino acids. DNA for the CDR3: TGTGCAAATGTTGGGGGGAATCTCTTCACTGAAGCTTTCTTT. Residues: CANVGGNLFTEAFF.

The CDR3 protein is CASSPPSLAYVYEQFF. Here the CDR3 DNA reads TGTGCCAGCTCACCCCCGTCACTAGCCTACGTCTATGAGCAGTTCTTC. J is TRBJ2-1 and V is TRBV18, with D perhaps TRBD2 (6 bases). CDR1 KGHSH and CDR2 LQKENI come from the germline V gene. The CDR3 sequence is 16 residues long. The germline V and J ends were trimmed by 3 bases and 8 bases, with 20 bases remaining between them.